This T cell receptor beta chain is from a study of blood T cell repertoires in COVID-19. On the study more broadly: Spain, Italy and the United States supplied samples that represented acute and convalescent COVID-19.

Authors' processing steps: The authors estimated nucleated cell counts from reference gene primer amplification. The repertoire was sequenced with immunoSEQ multiplex PCR; TCRdb's copy has only in-frame clones and lacks some. V, J and clone size are taken as reported in that table, and D and trimming were inferred from the DNA itself. The sample carries 130,000 to 150,000 clones, about 77% recorded once. The germline gives CDR1 WSHSY, CDR2 SAAADI. V shed 4 bases and J 2 bases; nucleotides not matched to a gene: 8. There are 16 residues in the CDR3. The receptor was isolated from a man aged 55 to 70 with acute or convalescent COVID-19. Material: peripheral blood. The chain is built from TRBV10-2 and TRBJ2-7, with 10 bases identical to TRBD2. The CDR3, as DNA: TGCGCCAGCAGTGCGAGACTAGCGGGTTCAACCTACGAGCAGTACTTC. Protein: CASSARLAGSTYEQYF.